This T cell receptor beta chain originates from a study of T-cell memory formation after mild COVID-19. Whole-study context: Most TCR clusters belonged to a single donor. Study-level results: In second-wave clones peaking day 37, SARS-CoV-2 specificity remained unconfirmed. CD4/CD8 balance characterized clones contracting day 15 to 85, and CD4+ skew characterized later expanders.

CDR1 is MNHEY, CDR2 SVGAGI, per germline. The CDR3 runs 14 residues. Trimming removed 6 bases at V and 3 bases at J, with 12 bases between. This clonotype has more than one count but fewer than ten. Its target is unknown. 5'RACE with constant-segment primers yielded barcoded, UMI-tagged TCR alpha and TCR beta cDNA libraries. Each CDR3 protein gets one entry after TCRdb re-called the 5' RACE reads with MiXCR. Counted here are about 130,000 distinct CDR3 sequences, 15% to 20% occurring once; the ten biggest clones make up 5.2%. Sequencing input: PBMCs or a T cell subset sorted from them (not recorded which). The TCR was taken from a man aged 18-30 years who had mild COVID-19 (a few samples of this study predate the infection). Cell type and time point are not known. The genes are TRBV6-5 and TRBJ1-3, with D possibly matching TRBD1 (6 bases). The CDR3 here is CASSPGHRGNTIYF. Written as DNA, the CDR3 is TGTGCCAGCAGCCCGGGACACCGTGGAAACACCATATATTTT.